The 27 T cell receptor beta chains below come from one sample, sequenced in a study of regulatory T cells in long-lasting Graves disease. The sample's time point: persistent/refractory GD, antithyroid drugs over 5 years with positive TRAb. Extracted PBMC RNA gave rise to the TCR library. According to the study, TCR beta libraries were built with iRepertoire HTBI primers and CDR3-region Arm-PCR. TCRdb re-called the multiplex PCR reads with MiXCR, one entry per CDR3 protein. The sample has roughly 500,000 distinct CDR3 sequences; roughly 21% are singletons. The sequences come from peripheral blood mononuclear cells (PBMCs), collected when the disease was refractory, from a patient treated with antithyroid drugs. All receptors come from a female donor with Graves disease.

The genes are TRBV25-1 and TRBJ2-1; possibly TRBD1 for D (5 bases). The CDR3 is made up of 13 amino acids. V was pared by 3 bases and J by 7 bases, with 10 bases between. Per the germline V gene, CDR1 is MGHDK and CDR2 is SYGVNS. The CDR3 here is CASSETVVNEQFF. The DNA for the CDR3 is TGTGCCAGCAGTGAGACAGTGGTGAATGAGCAGTTCTTC.

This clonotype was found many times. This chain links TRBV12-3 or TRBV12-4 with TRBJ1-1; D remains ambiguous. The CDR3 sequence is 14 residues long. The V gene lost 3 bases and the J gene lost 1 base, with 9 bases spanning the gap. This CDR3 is CASSLMGKNTEAFF. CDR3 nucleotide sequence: TGTGCCAGCAGTTTGATGGGGAAGAACACTGAAGCTTTCTTT.

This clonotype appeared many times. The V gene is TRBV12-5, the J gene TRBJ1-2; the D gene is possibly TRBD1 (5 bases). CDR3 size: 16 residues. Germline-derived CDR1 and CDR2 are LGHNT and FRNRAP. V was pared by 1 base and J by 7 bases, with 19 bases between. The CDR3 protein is CASGLAVGEPVTGYTF. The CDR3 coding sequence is TGTGCTAGTGGTTTGGCAGTAGGGGAACCGGTAACTGGCTACACCTTC. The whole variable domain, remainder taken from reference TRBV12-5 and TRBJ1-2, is DARVTQTPRHKVTEMGQEVTMRCQPILGHNTVFWYRQTMMQGLELLAYFRNRAPLDDSGMPKDRFSAEMPDATLATLKIQPSEPRDSAVYFCASGLAVGEPVTGYTFGSGTRLTVV.

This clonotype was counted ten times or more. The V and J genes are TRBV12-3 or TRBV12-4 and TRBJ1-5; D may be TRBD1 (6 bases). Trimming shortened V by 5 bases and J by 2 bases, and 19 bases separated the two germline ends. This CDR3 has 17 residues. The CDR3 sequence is CASSPGSSGARNQPQHF. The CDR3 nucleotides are TGTGCCAGCAGTCCGGGGTCGTCGGGGGCACGCAATCAGCCCCAGCATTTT.

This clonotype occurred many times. The CDR3 loop reads CASRLSSRGEAFF. CDR3 bases: TGTGCCAGCAGACTTTCCTCCAGAGGCGAAGCTTTCTTT. V gene TRBV28 combines with J gene TRBJ1-1; D is uncertain. The V gene lost 6 bases and the J gene lost 8 bases, with 16 bases spanning the gap. The CDR3 runs to 13 residues. CDR1 and CDR2 from the germline V gene are MDHEN and SYDVKM.

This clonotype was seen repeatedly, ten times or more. The CDR3 nucleotides read TGTGCCAGCAGCCGCGCCCTAGCGGAGGTGTCTAGCACAGATACGCAGTATTTT. Translated: CASSRALAEVSSTDTQYF. The rearrangement links TRBV28 to TRBJ2-3; 7 bases align to TRBD2. The V gene's germline CDR1 is MDHEN and CDR2 SYDVKM. V was clipped by 6 bases and J by 0 bases; unmatched bases: 15. CDR3 length: 18 residues.

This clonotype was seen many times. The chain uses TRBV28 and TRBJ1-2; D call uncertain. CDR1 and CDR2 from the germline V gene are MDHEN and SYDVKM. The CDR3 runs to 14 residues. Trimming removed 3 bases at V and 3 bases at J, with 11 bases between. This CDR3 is CASSFLGSYYGYTF. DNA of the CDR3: TGTGCCAGCAGTTTTCTGGGGTCTTACTATGGCTACACCTTC.

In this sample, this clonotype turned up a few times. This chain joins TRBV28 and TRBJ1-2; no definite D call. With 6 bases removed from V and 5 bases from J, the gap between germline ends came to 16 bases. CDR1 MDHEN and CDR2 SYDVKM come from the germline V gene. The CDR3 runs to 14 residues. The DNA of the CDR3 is TGTGCCAGCAGAGCCGGGCCCCGATTGTATGGCTACACCTTC. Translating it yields CASRAGPRLYGYTF.

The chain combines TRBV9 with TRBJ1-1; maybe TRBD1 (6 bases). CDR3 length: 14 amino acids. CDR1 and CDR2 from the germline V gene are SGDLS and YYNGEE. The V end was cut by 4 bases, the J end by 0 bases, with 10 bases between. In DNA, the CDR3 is TGTGCCAGCAGCCACGGGGGCATGAACACTGAAGCTTTCTTT. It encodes CASSHGGMNTEAFF.

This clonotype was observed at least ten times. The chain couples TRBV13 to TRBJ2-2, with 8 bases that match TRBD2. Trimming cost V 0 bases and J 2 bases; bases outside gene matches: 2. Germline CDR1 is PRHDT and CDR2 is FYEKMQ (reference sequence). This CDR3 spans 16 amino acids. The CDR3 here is CASSLGLAVNTGELFF. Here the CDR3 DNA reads TGTGCCAGCAGCTTAGGACTAGCGGTCAACACCGGGGAGCTGTTTTTT.

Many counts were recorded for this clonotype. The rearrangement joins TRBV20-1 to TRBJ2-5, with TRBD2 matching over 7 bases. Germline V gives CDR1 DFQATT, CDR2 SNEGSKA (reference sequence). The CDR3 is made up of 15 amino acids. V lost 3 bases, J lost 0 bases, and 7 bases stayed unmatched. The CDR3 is CSARAASGYQETQYF. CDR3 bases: TGCAGTGCTAGGGCCGCTAGCGGATACCAAGAGACCCAGTACTTC.

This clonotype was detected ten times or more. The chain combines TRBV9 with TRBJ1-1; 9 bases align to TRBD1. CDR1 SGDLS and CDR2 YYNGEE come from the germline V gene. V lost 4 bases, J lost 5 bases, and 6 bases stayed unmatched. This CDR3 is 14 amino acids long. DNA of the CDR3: TGTGCCAGCAGCACCGGACAGGGGCAAACTGAAGCTTTCTTT. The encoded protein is CASSTGQGQTEAFF.

The CDR3 nucleotides are TGCAGTGCTTTTTCCGGGACAGGGACCGCCTCTGGGGCCAACGTCCTGACTTTC. Protein product: CSAFSGTGTASGANVLTF. The gene calls are TRBV20-1 and TRBJ2-6; 9 positions agree with TRBD1. Looked up from germline, CDR1 is DFQATT and CDR2 is SNEGSKA (reference sequence). This CDR3 has 18 amino acids. V gave up 5 bases and J gave up 0 bases; unmatched junction bases: 11.

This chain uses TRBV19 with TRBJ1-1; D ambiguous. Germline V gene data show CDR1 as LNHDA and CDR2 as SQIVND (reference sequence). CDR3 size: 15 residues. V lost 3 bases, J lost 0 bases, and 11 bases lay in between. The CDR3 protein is CASSIGVSLNTEAFF. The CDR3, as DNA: TGTGCCAGTAGTATTGGGGTCAGCTTGAACACTGAAGCTTTCTTT.

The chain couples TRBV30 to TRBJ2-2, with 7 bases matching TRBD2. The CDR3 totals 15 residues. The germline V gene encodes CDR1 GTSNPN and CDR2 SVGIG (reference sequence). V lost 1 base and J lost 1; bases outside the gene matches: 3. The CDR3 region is CAWSGLAVNTGELFF. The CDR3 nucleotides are TGTGCCTGGAGTGGACTAGCAGTGAACACCGGGGAGCTGTTTTTT.

The CDR3 nucleotides are TGTGCCAGCAGTTTAGCGAGTCTCCTCTCGAACACCGGGGAGCTGTTTTTT. The encoded protein is CASSLASLLSNTGELFF. The rearrangement uses TRBV27 and TRBJ2-2, with D unclear. This CDR3 spans 17 amino acids. The V gene's germline CDR1 is MNHEY and CDR2 SMNVEV (reference sequence). V lost 2 bases and J 0 bases, leaving 13 bases between the germline ends.

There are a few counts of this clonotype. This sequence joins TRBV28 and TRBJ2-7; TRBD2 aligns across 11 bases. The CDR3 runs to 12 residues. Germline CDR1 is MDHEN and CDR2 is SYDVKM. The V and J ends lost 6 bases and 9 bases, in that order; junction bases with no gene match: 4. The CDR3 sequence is CASRISGGAQYF. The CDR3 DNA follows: TGTGCCAGCAGAATTAGCGGGGGGGCGCAGTACTTC. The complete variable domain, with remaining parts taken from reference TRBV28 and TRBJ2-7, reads DVKVTQSSRYLVKRTGEKVFLECVQDMDHENMFWYRQDPGLGLRLIYFSYDVKMKEKGDIPEGYSVSREKKERFSLILESASTNQTSMYLCASRISGGAQYFGPGTRLTVT.

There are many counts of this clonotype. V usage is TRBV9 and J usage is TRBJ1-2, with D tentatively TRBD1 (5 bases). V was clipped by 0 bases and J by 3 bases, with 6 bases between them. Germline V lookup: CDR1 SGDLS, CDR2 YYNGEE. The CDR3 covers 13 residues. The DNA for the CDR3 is TGTGCCAGCAGCGTAGGACAGCACTATGGCTACACCTTC. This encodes CASSVGQHYGYTF.

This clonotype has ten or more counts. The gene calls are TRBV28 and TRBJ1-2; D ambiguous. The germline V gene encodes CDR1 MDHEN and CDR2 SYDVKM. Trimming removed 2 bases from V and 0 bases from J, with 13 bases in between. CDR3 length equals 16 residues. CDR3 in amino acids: CASSLIIRKSNYGYTF. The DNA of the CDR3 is TGTGCCAGCAGTTTAATAATCAGGAAATCTAACTATGGCTACACCTTC.

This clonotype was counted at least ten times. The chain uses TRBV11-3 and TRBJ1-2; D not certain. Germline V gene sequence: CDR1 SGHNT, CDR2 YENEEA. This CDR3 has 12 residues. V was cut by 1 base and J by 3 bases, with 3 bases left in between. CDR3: CASSLAHYGYTF. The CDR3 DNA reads TGTGCCAGCAGCTTAGCGCACTATGGCTACACCTTC.

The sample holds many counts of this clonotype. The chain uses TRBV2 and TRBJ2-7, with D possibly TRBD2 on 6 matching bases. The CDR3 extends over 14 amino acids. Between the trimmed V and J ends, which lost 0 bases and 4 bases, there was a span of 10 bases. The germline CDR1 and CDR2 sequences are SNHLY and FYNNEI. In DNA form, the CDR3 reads TGTGCCAGCAGTGAAGCGGCGGGAACATACGAGCAGTACTTC. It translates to CASSEAAGTYEQYF.

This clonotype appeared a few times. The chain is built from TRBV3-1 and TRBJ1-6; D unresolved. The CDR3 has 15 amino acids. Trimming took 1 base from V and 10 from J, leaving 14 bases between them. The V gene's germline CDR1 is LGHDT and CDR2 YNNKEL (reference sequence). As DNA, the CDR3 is TGTGCCAGCAGCCAAGGGGCCTTTCCTATCTCACCCCTCCACTTT. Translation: CASSQGAFPISPLHF.

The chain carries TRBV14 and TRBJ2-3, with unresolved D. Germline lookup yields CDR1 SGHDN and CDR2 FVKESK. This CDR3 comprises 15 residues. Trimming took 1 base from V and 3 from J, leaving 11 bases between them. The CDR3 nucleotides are TGTGCCAGCAGCCAAGTACATGGGGTAACAGATACGCAGTATTTT. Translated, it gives CASSQVHGVTDTQYF.

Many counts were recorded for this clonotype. Here the CDR3 reads CASSFEDRSEAFF. CDR3 bases: TGTGCCAGCAGCTTTGAAGACAGGAGTGAAGCTTTCTTT. The chain employs TRBV11-1 and TRBJ1-1; tentatively, D is TRBD1 (6 bases). Trimming shortened V by 3 bases and J by 7 bases, and 12 bases separated the two germline ends. CDR3 length: 13 residues. Germline V CDR1 and CDR2: SGHAT, FQDESV (reference sequence).

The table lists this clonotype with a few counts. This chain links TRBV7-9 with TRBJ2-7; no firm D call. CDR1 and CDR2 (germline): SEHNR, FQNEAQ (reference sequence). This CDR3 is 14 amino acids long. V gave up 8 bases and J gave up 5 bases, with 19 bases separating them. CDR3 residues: CASHIGPDVDEQYF. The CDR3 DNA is TGTGCCAGCCATATAGGACCTGACGTGGACGAGCAGTACTTC.

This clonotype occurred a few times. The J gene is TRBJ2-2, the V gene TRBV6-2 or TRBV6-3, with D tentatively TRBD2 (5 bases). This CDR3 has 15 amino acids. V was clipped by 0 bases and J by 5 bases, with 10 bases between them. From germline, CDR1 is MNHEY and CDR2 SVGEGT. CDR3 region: CASSYSGVPTGELFF. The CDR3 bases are TGTGCCAGCAGTTACTCGGGAGTTCCAACCGGGGAGCTGTTTTTT.

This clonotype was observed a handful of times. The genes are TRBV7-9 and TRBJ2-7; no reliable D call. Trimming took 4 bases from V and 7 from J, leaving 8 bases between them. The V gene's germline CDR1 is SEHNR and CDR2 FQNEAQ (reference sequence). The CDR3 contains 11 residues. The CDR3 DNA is TGTGCCAGCAGCTACAGCTTTGAGCAGTACTTC. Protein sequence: CASSYSFEQYF.